The 28 T cell receptor beta chains presented below share a single source sample, sequenced in a study of cytomegalovirus exposure and HLA in healthy donors. 13 Jbeta primers and 60 Vbeta primers were used for the PCR. Sequencing used immunoSEQ multiplex PCR; TCRdb keeps in-frame clones, though not all of them. The sample has about 130,000 clones, just over 70% seen once. The sample consisted of PBMCs. All receptors come from a woman aged 55-70 years in good health and CMV-seropositive.

The genes are TRBV19 and TRBJ1-1; 8 positions match TRBD1. The germline V gene encodes CDR1 LNHDA and CDR2 SQIVND (reference sequence). The ends lost 3 bases at V and 10 bases at J; junction bases unmatched: 19. This CDR3 comprises 17 residues. CDR3 sequence reads: CASSILVGPGQAFLAFF. Here the CDR3 DNA reads TGTGCCAGTAGTATTTTGGTGGGACCGGGACAGGCTTTTCTAGCTTTCTTT.

J is TRBJ2-5 and V is TRBV7-9; 8 bases are shared with TRBD2. This CDR3 comprises 11 residues. V was pared by 5 bases and J by 13 bases, with 6 bases of the junction left unmatched. The germline gives CDR1 SEHNR, CDR2 FQNEAQ (reference sequence). CDR3: CASSIGTSRYF. CDR3 in DNA: TGTGCCAGCAGCATAGGGACTAGTCGGTACTTC.

V usage is TRBV19 and J usage is TRBJ2-7, with a tentative D call TRBD1 (6 bases). The CDR3 spans 14 residues. Trimming took off 2 bases at V and 6 bases at J, with 14 bases between the two ends. Germline V gene sequence: CDR1 LNHDA, CDR2 SQIVND (reference sequence). CDR3 in DNA: TGTGCCAGTAGTATAAAGACAGGACGACTCGAGCAGTACTTC. It translates to CASSIKTGRLEQYF.

V is TRBV5-1 and J is TRBJ2-7, with D possibly being TRBD1 (6 bases). Trimming cost V 0 bases and J 1 base, with 14 bases left between them. The CDR3 is 16 amino acids. Germline V gene lookup returns CDR1 SGHRS and CDR2 YFSETQ. CDR3 loop: CASSLGWTAISYEQYF. For the CDR3, the DNA is TGCGCCAGCAGCTTGGGCTGGACAGCCATTTCCTACGAGCAGTACTTC.

The chain joins TRBV9 to TRBJ2-5, with D tentatively TRBD1 (6 bases). The CDR3 spans 12 residues. Germline V gives CDR1 SGDLS, CDR2 YYNGEE. Trimming took off 4 bases at V and 5 bases at J, with 9 bases between the two ends. The CDR3 loop is CASSSGVETQYF. Here the CDR3 DNA reads TGTGCCAGCAGCTCAGGGGTGGAGACCCAGTACTTC.

V and J are TRBV7-2 and TRBJ2-3; D call uncertain. Germline V gene sequence: CDR1 SGHTA, CDR2 FQGNSA. The V gene lost 3 bases and the J gene lost 2 bases, with 9 bases spanning the gap. This CDR3 has 14 residues. CDR3 amino acids: CASSFIQNTDTQYF. CDR3 nucleotides: TGTGCCAGCAGCTTTATACAAAACACAGATACGCAGTATTTT. Full variable domain (outside the CDR3, taken from reference TRBV7-2 and TRBJ2-3): GAGVSQSPSNKVTEKGKDVELRCDPISGHTALYWYRQSLGQGLEFLIYFQGNSAPDKSGLPSDRFSAERTGGSVSTLTIQRTQQEDSAVYLCASSFIQNTDTQYFGPGTRLTVL.

This chain uses TRBV11-3 with TRBJ1-1; TRBD1 is a possible D gene (5 bases). Looked up from germline, CDR1 is SGHNT and CDR2 is YENEEA. The CDR3 consists of 13 residues. Deletions cut 5 bases from V and 0 bases from J, with 7 bases between. CDR3 sequence: CASSRGLNTEAFF. For the CDR3, the DNA is TGTGCCAGCAGCAGGGGTTTGAACACTGAAGCTTTCTTT.

This clone was found a few times. The CDR3 coding sequence is TGTGCCAGCAGAAGGCCAGGGGAAGGGGCCAACGTCCTGACTTTC. It translates to CASRRPGEGANVLTF. The gene calls are TRBV27 and TRBJ2-6; perhaps TRBD1 as D (6 bases). Per germline, CDR1 MNHEY and CDR2 SMNVEV (reference sequence). The V and J ends lost 6 bases and 4 bases respectively, with 13 bases between them. The length of the CDR3 is 15 residues.

The chain recombines TRBV15 with TRBJ2-1; D is perhaps TRBD1 (6 bases). V dropped 0 bases and J dropped 5 bases, with 11 bases sitting between them. The germline V gene encodes CDR1 LNHNV and CDR2 YYDKDF (reference sequence). This CDR3 has 15 residues. CDR3 in DNA: TGTGCCACCAGCAGAGACAGGGGATCGAACAATGAGCAGTTCTTC. Translating it yields CATSRDRGSNNEQFF. Looking up the rest from reference TRBV15 and TRBJ2-1 gives the full variable domain: DAMVIQNPRYQVTQFGKPVTLSCSQTLNHNVMYWYQQKSSQAPKLLFHYYDKDFNNEADTPDNFQSRRPNTSFCFLDIRSPGLGDTAMYLCATSRDRGSNNEQFFGPGTRLTVL.

V usage is TRBV6-1 and J usage is TRBJ1-2; the match to TRBD1 covers 7 bases. The J segment lost 4 bases and the V segment lost 8 bases, leaving 7 bases of the junction unmatched. Germline CDR1 is MNHNS and CDR2 is SASEGT. The CDR3 has 13 residues. The CDR3 sequence is CASGTAGSYGYTF. As DNA, the CDR3 is TGTGCCAGCGGGACAGCGGGCTCCTATGGCTACACCTTC.

This clone occurred a few times. The DNA is omitted, as the CDR3 cannot be located on it reliably, and the CDR3 follows TCRdb's listing. The chain is built from TRBV6-5 and TRBJ1-3. The CDR3 region is 15 residues in length, termini included. Germline CDR1 MNHEY, CDR2 SVGAGI. The CDR3 here is CASSTSRALGNTIYF.

This rearrangement joins TRBV9 to TRBJ1-4; no reliable D call. The CDR3 consists of 12 residues. Per the germline V gene, CDR1 is SGDLS and CDR2 is YYNGEE. Deletions cut 4 bases from V and 7 bases from J, with 8 bases between. The CDR3 region has the DNA TGTGCCAGCAGCCCCCACGGTGAAAAACTGTTTTTT. This gives the protein CASSPHGEKLFF.

This sequence joins TRBV9 and TRBJ1-2; D is unresolved. Looked up from germline, CDR1 is SGDLS and CDR2 is YYNGEE. Trimming cost V 6 bases and J 6 bases, with 18 bases left between them. This CDR3 is built from 14 residues. The CDR3 DNA reads as TGTGCCAGCAATCGCGGGAGGTTTGAAGATGGCTACACCTTC. Translated, it gives CASNRGRFEDGYTF.

V gene TRBV5-4 combines with J gene TRBJ1-2; D unclear. The V and J ends lost 4 bases and 8 bases respectively, with 21 bases between them. The CDR3 covers 15 residues. Germline V gives CDR1 SGHNT, CDR2 YYREEE (reference sequence). The CDR3, as DNA: TGTGCCAGCAGCCCACAAAAGACATCCGTCAAGGGCTACACCTTC. Its protein is CASSPQKTSVKGYTF. The entire variable domain, with the rest obtained from reference TRBV5-4 and TRBJ1-2, is as follows: ETGVTQSPTHLIKTRGQQVTLRCSSQSGHNTVSWYQQALGQGPQFIFQYYREEENGRGNFPPRFSGLQFPNYSSELNVNALELDDSALYLCASSPQKTSVKGYTFGSGTRLTVV.

This clone turned up a few times. The chain employs TRBV6-1 and TRBJ1-2, with D perhaps TRBD1 (5 bases). V gave up 7 bases and J gave up 2 bases, with 17 bases separating them. CDR1 and CDR2 (germline): MNHNS, SASEGT. This CDR3 is built from 15 residues. CDR3 in DNA: TGTGCCAGCACTCCTGCGGGGGTCCCCAACTATGGCTACACCTTC. It encodes CASTPAGVPNYGYTF.

This clone occurred a few times. This chain links TRBV19 with TRBJ1-2, with D possibly TRBD1 on 6 matching bases. Between the trimmed V and J ends, which lost 4 bases and 4 bases, there was a span of 13 bases. The germline gives CDR1 LNHDA, CDR2 SQIVND (reference sequence). The CDR3 is made up of 14 amino acids. This chain's CDR3 is CASSRDTLGYGYTF. CDR3 bases: TGTGCCAGTAGTAGGGACACCCTTGGCTATGGCTACACCTTC. Together with reference TRBV19 and TRBJ1-2, the CDR3 gives the full variable domain: DGGITQSPKYLFRKEGQNVTLSCEQNLNHDAMYWYRQDPGQGLRLIYYSQIVNDFQKGDIAEGYSVSREKKESFPLTVTSAQKNPTAFYLCASSRDTLGYGYTFGSGTRLTVV.

This clone showed up just a few times. V gene TRBV4-1 combines with J gene TRBJ1-4; 7 bases agree with TRBD1. CDR3 length: 14 residues. Germline loops: CDR1 MGHRA, CDR2 YSYEKL. The V segment lost 5 bases and the J segment 5 bases; nucleotides outside the gene matches: 5. CDR3 protein: CASSSDRSNEKLFF. The CDR3 DNA sequence: TGCGCCAGCAGCTCGGACAGGTCCAATGAAAAACTGTTTTTT.

For the CDR3, the DNA is TGTGCCAGCAGTGATTTCGAGACAGGAGTTACACCCCTCCACTTT. Translation: CASSDFETGVTPLHF. The rearrangement joins TRBV25-1 to TRBJ1-6; possibly TRBD1 for D (6 bases). The V gene lost 3 bases and the J gene lost 11 bases, with 17 bases spanning the gap. Germline assignment: CDR1 MGHDK and CDR2 SYGVNS. The CDR3 consists of 15 residues. The variable domain in full, completed from reference TRBV25-1 and TRBJ1-6, reads EADIYQTPRYLVIGTGKKITLECSQTMGHDKMYWYQQDPGMELHLIHYSYGVNSTEKGDLSSESTVSRIRTEHFPLTLESARPSHTSQYLCASSDFETGVTPLHFGNGTRLTVT.

The chain combines TRBV5-1 with TRBJ2-2, with D perhaps TRBD1 (6 bases). V gave up 4 bases and J gave up 4 bases, with 17 bases separating them. Germline loops: CDR1 SGHRS, CDR2 YFSETQ. The CDR3 has 16 residues. CDR3 DNA sequence: TGCGCCAGCAGCCCTAAAGCACAGGGAGTCACCGGGGAGCTGTTTTTT. This encodes CASSPKAQGVTGELFF.

The genes are TRBV9 and TRBJ1-2, with a tentative D call TRBD1 (5 bases). Germline lookup yields CDR1 SGDLS and CDR2 YYNGEE. The CDR3 runs 14 residues. Trimming took 1 base from V and 5 from J, leaving 12 bases between them. For the CDR3, the DNA is TGTGCCAGCAGCGTAAGTGGGGGGGAGTATGGCTACACCTTC. It is translated as CASSVSGGEYGYTF.

The CDR3 coding sequence is TGCAGCGTTGGTTCGGGGGACGGGCAGCCCCAGCATTTT. It specifies CSVGSGDGQPQHF. V usage is TRBV29-1 and J usage is TRBJ1-5; TRBD1 might be the D (5 bases). V was cut by 4 bases and J by 7 bases, with 14 bases left in between. The germline V gene has CDR1 SQVTM and CDR2 ANQGSEA. The CDR3 has 13 residues.

This clone was counted once. This chain joins TRBV6-5 and TRBJ2-5, with TRBD1 matching 7 bases. With the DNA end fitting TRBJ2-7 better, the J assignment may be wrong. Per germline, CDR1 MNHEY and CDR2 SVGAGI. There are 15 residues in the CDR3. This chain's CDR3 is CASRVSGQSSYEQYF. The CDR3 region has the DNA TGTGCCAGCAGGGTCTCGGGACAGAGCTCCTACGAGCAGTACTTC.

This clone came up a few times. This chain uses TRBV5-4 with TRBJ2-7; a possible D gene is TRBD1 (5 bases). V lost 1 base and J lost 5, with 22 bases in between. Per germline, CDR1 SGHNT and CDR2 YYREEE (reference sequence). This CDR3 has 17 residues. Written as DNA, the CDR3 is TGTGCCAGCAGCTTGAGTAAGACTGGGCCAAAGGGGCACGAGCAGTACTTC. It is translated as CASSLSKTGPKGHEQYF.

The chain couples TRBV7-2 to TRBJ1-4, with D possibly matching TRBD1 (5 bases). This CDR3 has 14 amino acids. Germline CDR1 is SGHTA and CDR2 is FQGNSA. The ends were cut back, 5 bases at V and 4 bases at J, with 11 bases in the middle. The CDR3 sequence is CASSRTSLNEKLFF. The DNA of the CDR3 is TGTGCCAGCAGCCGGACAAGCCTTAATGAAAAACTGTTTTTT. Using reference TRBV7-2 and TRBJ1-4 for the parts outside the CDR3, the full variable domain is GAGVSQSPSNKVTEKGKDVELRCDPISGHTALYWYRQSLGQGLEFLIYFQGNSAPDKSGLPSDRFSAERTGGSVSTLTIQRTQQEDSAVYLCASSRTSLNEKLFFGSGTQLSVL.

CDR3 in amino acids: CASSVDRDGYGYTF. For the CDR3, the DNA is TGTGCCAGCAGCGTAGACAGGGATGGCTATGGCTACACCTTC. This chain connects TRBV9 to TRBJ1-2, with D perhaps TRBD1 (6 bases). In germline, CDR1 is SGDLS, CDR2 YYNGEE. The CDR3 contains 14 residues. Trimming shortened V by 0 bases and J by 4 bases, and 10 bases separated the two germline ends.

The chain employs TRBV4-1 and TRBJ2-6; D is perhaps TRBD1 (5 bases). CDR3 length: 19 residues. Deletions cut 1 base from V and 1 base from J, with 17 bases between. Germline CDR1 is MGHRA and CDR2 is YSYEKL. This chain's CDR3 is CASSQAESRQGSGANVLTF. DNA of the CDR3: TGCGCCAGCAGCCAAGCCGAGAGTCGTCAGGGATCTGGGGCCAACGTCCTGACTTTC.

The rearrangement links TRBV5-1 to TRBJ2-1; tentatively, D is TRBD1 (5 bases). The germline V gene encodes CDR1 SGHRS and CDR2 YFSETQ. The V gene lost 7 bases and the J gene lost 0 bases, with 17 bases spanning the gap. CDR3 length equals 16 residues. CDR3 DNA: TGCGCCAGCCAGGGCGACCCTCCCGCCTCCTACAATGAGCAGTTCTTC. This sequence encodes CASQGDPPASYNEQFF.

The DNA of the CDR3 is TGCGCCAGCAGCTCCTACTCTGGAAACACCATATATTTT. Translation: CASSSYSGNTIYF. V is TRBV5-1 and J is TRBJ1-3; D uncertain. This CDR3 has 13 amino acids. The germline gives CDR1 SGHRS, CDR2 YFSETQ. Trimming removed 3 bases at V and 0 bases at J, with 4 bases between.